The 18 T cell receptor beta chains below come from one sample, sequenced in a study of blood T cells in healthy people across ages. Next came a second PCR, run for about 6 to 11 cycles, which used a sample-barcoded 5' primer along with a J-beta primer mix. MiXCR, run by TCRdb on the 5' RACE reads, gives a single entry per CDR3 protein. The table includes 1.5 million to 1.9 million distinct CDR3 sequences, 40% to 45% detected once. Sequenced sample: blood. Every receptor here comes from a woman between 18 and 30 years old in good health.

This chain joins TRBV7-9 and TRBJ2-2; weak D call: TRBD1 (6 bases). Germline-derived CDR1 and CDR2 are SEHNR and FQNEAQ (reference sequence). This CDR3 is 19 amino acids long. Trimming removed 5 bases from V and 1 base from J, with 23 bases in between. CDR3 sequence reads: CASSPRTALRGKNTGELFF. Written as DNA, the CDR3 is TGTGCCAGCAGCCCCAGGACAGCATTGAGGGGAAAGAACACCGGGGAGCTGTTTTTT.

This clonotype was counted many times. One end of the junction does not line up with germline, which may come from a read error. V and J are TRBV5-1 and TRBJ1-1; TRBD1 might be the D (6 bases). The V gene's germline CDR1 is SGHRS and CDR2 YFSETQ. This CDR3 is 14 amino acids long. The CDR3 DNA follows: TGTGCCAGCAGCTTCCAGGGGCCGAACACTGAAGCTTTCTTT. Its protein is CASSFQGPNTEAFF.

The chain recombines TRBV29-1 with TRBJ1-1; no clear D. V was clipped by 5 bases and J by 1 base, with 8 bases between them. This CDR3 is 12 amino acids long. Germline CDR1 is SQVTM and CDR2 is ANQGSEA. DNA for the CDR3: TGCAGCGTTAATTCCGAGAACACTGAAGCTTTCTTT. This translates into CSVNSENTEAFF.

This sequence joins TRBV12-3 or TRBV12-4 and TRBJ1-2, with TRBD1 matching 8 bases. Trimming cost V 3 bases and J 2 bases; bases outside gene matches: 5. The CDR3 spans 15 residues. The CDR3 nucleotides read TGTGCCAGCAGTTTGGGACAGGTACCCAACTATGGCTACACCTTC. Translation gives CASSLGQVPNYGYTF.

The DNA of the CDR3 is TGTGCCAGCAGCTCTAGCGTTCTTAGCTCCTACAATGAGCAGTTCTTC. Protein sequence: CASSSSVLSSYNEQFF. The chain couples TRBV3-1 to TRBJ2-1; TRBD2 is a possible D gene (6 bases). The V end was cut by 5 bases, the J end by 0 bases, with 14 bases between. Looked up from germline, CDR1 is LGHDT and CDR2 is YNNKEL (reference sequence). This CDR3 is built from 16 residues.

The CDR3 DNA is TGCGCCAGCAGCCAAGTTGAGGCTGGCACAGATACGCAGTATTTT. Translating it yields CASSQVEAGTDTQYF. The chain is built from TRBV4-1 and TRBJ2-3; no firm D call. Trimming left V 1 base short and J 1 base short, with 9 bases between. The CDR3 is 15 amino acids. Germline V lookup: CDR1 MGHRA, CDR2 YSYEKL.

This chain uses TRBV12-3 or TRBV12-4 with TRBJ1-1, with D maybe TRBD1 (5 bases). The CDR3 is made up of 15 amino acids. V dropped 2 bases and J dropped 5 bases, with 15 bases sitting between them. The CDR3 loop reads CASSLMGRRGTEAFF. CDR3 coding DNA: TGTGCCAGCAGTTTAATGGGGAGACGGGGGACTGAAGCTTTCTTT.

The gene calls are TRBV12-3 or TRBV12-4 and TRBJ2-7, with no clear D. The CDR3 length is 15 residues. Trimming shortened V by 5 bases and J by 1 base, and 15 bases separated the two germline ends. This chain's CDR3 is CASSPWTDNSYEQYF. The CDR3 nucleotides are TGTGCCAGCAGTCCTTGGACGGATAATTCCTACGAGCAGTACTTC.

This chain joins TRBV4-3 and TRBJ1-1; D gene uncertain. V lost 0 bases and J 6 bases, leaving 17 bases between the germline ends. This CDR3 is 16 amino acids long. Per germline, CDR1 LGHNA and CDR2 YSLEER. The CDR3 region has the DNA TGCGCCAGCAGCCAAGATATCAGCGTCGGATTTCCTGAAGCTTTCTTT. Protein product: CASSQDISVGFPEAFF.

The chain employs TRBV28 and TRBJ1-2; weak D call: TRBD1 (5 bases). Germline CDR1 is MDHEN and CDR2 is SYDVKM. V was clipped by 4 bases and J by 8 bases, with 14 bases between them. The CDR3 loop spans 13 amino acids. CDR3 nucleotides: TGTGCCAGCAGTTGGGGCGGCGGATGGGGCTACACCTTC. Translated: CASSWGGGWGYTF.

The V call is TRBV12-3 or TRBV12-4, the J call TRBJ2-1, with 7 bases fitting TRBD1. This CDR3 is 16 amino acids long. V dropped 5 bases and J dropped 0; count of bases not matched to a gene: 7. The CDR3, as DNA: TGTGCCAGCAGTACCCTCCGGGACAGCTCCTACAATGAGCAGTTCTTC. Its translation: CASSTLRDSSYNEQFF.

V gene TRBV29-1 combines with J gene TRBJ2-1; D is perhaps TRBD2 (5 bases). In germline, CDR1 is SQVTM, CDR2 ANQGSEA. V lost 4 bases to trimming and J lost 6 bases, with 7 bases between them. The CDR3 is made up of 11 amino acids. The CDR3 here is CSVVEVNEQFF. DNA for the CDR3: TGCAGCGTTGTGGAGGTCAATGAGCAGTTCTTC.

The J gene is TRBJ1-6, the V gene TRBV12-3 or TRBV12-4; no definite D call. The CDR3 runs to 15 residues. The V gene lost 5 bases and the J gene lost 9 bases, with 17 bases spanning the gap. The CDR3 spells CASSRGGGIGSPLHF. The CDR3 DNA reads TGTGCCAGCAGTCGCGGTGGAGGGATCGGTTCACCCCTCCACTTT.

The table lists this clonotype with a few counts. Germline and junction disagree at one end, which may indicate a read error. This sequence joins TRBV12-3 or TRBV12-4 and TRBJ2-7; D gene uncertain. The CDR3 totals 14 residues. The CDR3 sequence is CASSLLAKQYGQYF. CDR3 nucleotides: TGTGCCAGCAGTTTACTCGCGAAACAATACGGGCAGTACTTC.

The chain joins TRBV29-1 to TRBJ2-7; the match to TRBD2 covers 7 bases. The germline V gene encodes CDR1 SQVTM and CDR2 ANQGSEA. This CDR3 region has 14 residues. The junction had 10 bases not matched to a gene; V was cut back by 1 base and J by 7 bases. CDR3 coding DNA: TGCAGCGTTGAAGCTGGCGGGAGACGCGGGGAGCAGTACTTC. Residues: CSVEAGGRRGEQYF.

The chain recombines TRBV6-2 or TRBV6-3 with TRBJ1-5; the D gene is possibly TRBD1 (5 bases). Germline V lookup: CDR1 MNHEY, CDR2 SVGEGT. The CDR3 has 15 amino acids. V lost 8 bases, J lost 5 bases, and 19 bases lay in between. CDR3 DNA sequence: TGTGCCAGCCAGGAGGTGCGCGACAGATATCAGCCCCAGCATTTT. This translates into CASQEVRDRYQPQHF.

The rearrangement uses TRBV13 and TRBJ1-2, with D uncertain. V was trimmed by 5 bases and J by 3 bases, leaving 13 bases between them. This CDR3 is built from 14 residues. Germline CDR1 reads PRHDT; CDR2 reads FYEKMQ (reference sequence). CDR3 amino acids: CASSPYDGHYGYTF. In DNA form, the CDR3 reads TGTGCCAGCAGCCCTTATGACGGACACTATGGCTACACCTTC.

This sequence joins TRBV12-3 or TRBV12-4 and TRBJ2-7; tentatively, D is TRBD1 or TRBD2 (5 bases each). CDR3 length equals 14 residues. Trimming took off 5 bases at V and 3 bases at J, with 14 bases between the two ends. The CDR3 loop is CASSKGTLGYEQYF. The CDR3 bases are TGTGCCAGCAGTAAGGGGACCCTTGGCTACGAGCAGTACTTC.